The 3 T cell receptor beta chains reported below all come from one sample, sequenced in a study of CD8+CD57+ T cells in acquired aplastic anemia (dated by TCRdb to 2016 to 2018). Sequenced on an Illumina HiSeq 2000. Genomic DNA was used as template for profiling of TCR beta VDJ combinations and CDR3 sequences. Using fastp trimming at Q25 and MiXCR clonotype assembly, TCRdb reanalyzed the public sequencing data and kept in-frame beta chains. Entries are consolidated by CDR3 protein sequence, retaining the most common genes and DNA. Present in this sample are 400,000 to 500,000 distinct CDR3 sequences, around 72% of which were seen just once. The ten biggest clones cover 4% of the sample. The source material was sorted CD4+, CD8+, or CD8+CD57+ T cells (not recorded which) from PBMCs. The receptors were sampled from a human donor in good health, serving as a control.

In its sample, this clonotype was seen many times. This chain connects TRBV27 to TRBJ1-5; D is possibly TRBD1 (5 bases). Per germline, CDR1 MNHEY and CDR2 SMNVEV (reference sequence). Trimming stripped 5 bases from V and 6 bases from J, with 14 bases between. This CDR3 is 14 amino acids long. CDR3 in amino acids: CASSTGAEGQPQHF. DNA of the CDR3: TGTGCCAGCAGTACCGGGGCCGAGGGTCAGCCCCAGCATTTT.

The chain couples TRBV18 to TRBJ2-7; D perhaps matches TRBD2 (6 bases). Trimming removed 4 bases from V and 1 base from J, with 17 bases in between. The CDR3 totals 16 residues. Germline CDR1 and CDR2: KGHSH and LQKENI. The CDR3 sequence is CASSRLGSGGSYEQYF. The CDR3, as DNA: TGTGCCAGCTCACGACTGGGCTCTGGAGGGTCCTACGAGCAGTACTTC.

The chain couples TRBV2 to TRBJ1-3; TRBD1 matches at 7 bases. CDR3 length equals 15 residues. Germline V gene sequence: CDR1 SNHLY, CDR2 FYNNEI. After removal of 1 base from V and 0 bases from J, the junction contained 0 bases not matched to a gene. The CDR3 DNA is TGTGCCAGCAGTGAAGGACAGGGCTCTGGAAACACCATATATTTT. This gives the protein CASSEGQGSGNTIYF.